This TCR beta chain was retrieved from a study of shared clonotypes between healthy human individuals. Per the original data handling: Junction-only sequences produced by ImmunoSEQ had no quality scores, so filtering differed. Clones were read by immunoSEQ multiplex PCR, and TCRdb kept only the in-frame ones, dropping some. Clone size and the V and J calls come from that table; the DNA yielded D and trimming. The repertoire holds 2.3 million or so clones, with over 85% as singletons. The CD4+ fraction was divided into a CD45RA+ naive subset and a CD45RA-negative memory subset. V was shortened by 6 bases and J by 11 bases, with 13 bases between the two germline ends. Germline CDR1 reads MDHEN; CDR2 reads SYDVKM. The CDR3 spans 12 residues.

This chain connects TRBV28 to TRBJ1-4; a weak D match, TRBD1 (5 bases). The sequenced sample was naive CD4+ T cells from PBMCs. Specified subset: CD45RA+ positively selected. This clonotype was obtained from a man aged 18 to 29 in good health. Some clones in this sample may be carry-over from other donors' samples. The CDR3 coding sequence is TGTGCCAGCAGCTTTCCTGGGGGGAAACTGTTTTTT. It specifies CASSFPGGKLFF.